This T cell receptor beta chain was identified during a study of cytomegalovirus exposure and HLA in healthy donors. About this clone itself: The antigen remains undetermined.

Study conclusions and caveats: Later on, analysis showed that most CMV-associated TCR beta chains appeared to be HLA-restricted. In an earlier analysis, about 87% or about 30%: the productive usage of most TCR beta V segments.

V shed 5 bases and J 8 bases; nucleotides not matched to a gene: 8. The CDR3 is 15 amino acids. The germline V gene encodes CDR1 SNHLY and CDR2 FYNNEI. 60 Vbeta and 13 Jbeta primers were used in PCR. Using immunoSEQ multiplex PCR, the repertoire was profiled, and TCRdb retains in-frame clones only, with some absent. The sample gives 50,000 or so clones, approximately 70% of which show up once; approximately 6.8% is in the top ten. This receptor was identified in a man under 40 in good health and CMV-seronegative. Sequencing was performed on PBMCs. This rearrangement joins TRBV2 to TRBJ2-1, with 11 bases lining up with TRBD2. The CDR3 here is CASSSGTSGFDEQFF. CDR3 nucleotide sequence: TGTGCCAGCAGTTCCGGGACTAGCGGTTTCGATGAGCAGTTCTTC.